Listed below are T cell receptor beta chains from one sample, sequenced in a study of T cells in narcolepsy. Libraries were prepared by immunoSEQ multiplex PCR; TCRdb keeps only in-frame clonotypes and omits some of them. Of tens of thousands of clones in the sample, 79% were seen once. Sequencing used memory (CD45RA-) CD4+ T cells from blood. These receptors all come from a human donor in good health. Both conserved end residues are part of each CDR3. Each record gives: J gene, clone size, V gene, CDR3 protein. Not every row has a clone size; where given, it reads once, few, many or a size class.

TRBJ2-5 . TRBV5-1 CASSPPSVETQYF
TRBJ2-2 . TRBV7-6 CASSLTVASTQGTGELFF
TRBJ1-1 once TRBV5-1 CASRPSQVGATEAFF
TRBJ2-2 . TRBV6-1 CASRKTGSGELFF
TRBJ1-2 . TRBV25-1 CATRPSDRVGFLGGYTF
TRBJ2-4 . TRBV4-2 CASSQDRTGAKNIQYF
TRBJ2-3 . TRBV6-5 CASSHINTDTQYF
TRBJ2-1 once TRBV30 CAWSIARFHEQFF
TRBJ1-3 . TRBV30 CAWSTGLSGNTIYF
TRBJ1-5 few TRBV5-1 CASSPTTGEIGQPQHF
TRBJ2-1 . TRBV6-6 CASSYSPPQGGRQFF
TRBJ2-4 . TRBV10-3 CAIGDNINIQYF
TRBJ2-4 few TRBV27 CASRGTLNIQYF
TRBJ2-6 . TRBV11-2 CASSPFGSSGANVLTF
TRBJ2-1 . TRBV25-1 CASSRDRGLVYEQFF
TRBJ1-4 . TRBV29-1 CSVGGGTINEKLFF
TRBJ1-1 . TRBV6-5 CASEGSLRGTEAFF
TRBJ1-1 . TRBV2 CASRREFGTEAFF
TRBJ2-2 . TRBV2 CASSSGRTGELFF
TRBJ1-5 . TRBV30 CAWSPTGNSNQPQHF